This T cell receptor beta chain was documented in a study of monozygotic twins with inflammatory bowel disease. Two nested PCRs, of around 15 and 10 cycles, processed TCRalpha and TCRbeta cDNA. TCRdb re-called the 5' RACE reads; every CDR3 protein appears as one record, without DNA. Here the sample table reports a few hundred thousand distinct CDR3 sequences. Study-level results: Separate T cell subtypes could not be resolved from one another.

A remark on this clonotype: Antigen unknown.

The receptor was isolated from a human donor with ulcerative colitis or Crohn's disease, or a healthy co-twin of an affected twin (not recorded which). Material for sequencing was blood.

This CDR3 reads CASSPRLGTNEKLFF. The V gene is TRBV9, the J gene TRBJ1-4; the TRBD1 assignment by TCRdb is unverifiable without DNA. CDR1 is SGDLS and CDR2 is YYNGEE in the germline V gene. This CDR3 comprises 15 residues.